The next 9 T cell receptor beta chains were all read from a single sample in a study of cytomegalovirus exposure and HLA in healthy donors. PCR used 60 Vbeta primers and 13 Jbeta primers. The assay was immunoSEQ multiplex PCR, and TCRdb's table has in-frame clones only and misses some. The table has 85,000 to 100,000 clones, 60% to 85% seen once. The sample taken for sequencing was PBMCs. The receptors originated from a man aged 45-60 years in good health and CMV-seropositive.

The V gene is TRBV27, the J gene TRBJ1-6; 7 nucleotides align to TRBD1. From germline, CDR1 is MNHEY and CDR2 SMNVEV (reference sequence). V lost 3 bases, J lost 6 bases, and 2 bases stayed unmatched. The CDR3 is made up of 14 amino acids. Here the CDR3 reads CASSLGQTNSPLHF. CDR3 nucleotide sequence: TGTGCCAGCAGTTTGGGACAGACTAATTCACCCCTCCACTTT.

The table lists this clone with a few counts. V usage is TRBV6-5 and J usage is TRBJ2-5; TRBD1 matches at 10 bases. The CDR3 is 15 amino acids. CDR1 and CDR2 (germline): MNHEY, SVGAGI. The junction had 6 bases not matched to a gene; V was cut back by 6 bases and J by 2 bases. This chain's CDR3 is CASSSGTGVQETQYF. The CDR3 DNA reads TGTGCCAGCAGCTCCGGGACAGGGGTTCAAGAGACCCAGTACTTC.

This chain connects TRBV30 to TRBJ2-5; TRBD1 is a possible D gene (5 bases). Trimming pared 4 bases from V and 3 bases from J, leaving 12 bases between. Looked up from germline, CDR1 is GTSNPN and CDR2 is SVGIG (reference sequence). The CDR3 sequence is 13 residues long. This CDR3 reads CAWNRQQKETQYF. The CDR3, as DNA: TGTGCCTGGAATAGACAGCAGAAAGAGACCCAGTACTTC.

The chain joins TRBV15 to TRBJ2-7; D gene unclear. The V gene's germline CDR1 is LNHNV and CDR2 YYDKDF (reference sequence). Trimming cost V 0 bases and J 0 bases, with 6 bases left between them. The CDR3 runs to 14 residues. The CDR3 reads CATSRDLLSYEQYF. CDR3 DNA: TGTGCCACCAGCAGAGATTTACTCTCCTACGAGCAGTACTTC.

The chain carries TRBV5-3 and TRBJ1-6; D gene unclear. TRBV5-3 qualifies as an ORF whose function is uncertain. The CDR3 length is 18 residues. Trimming cost V 7 bases and J 0 bases, with 20 bases left between them. CDR3: CARPRRLTPSSYNSPLHF. Written as DNA, the CDR3 is TGTGCCAGACCTAGGCGGCTAACCCCTAGCTCCTATAATTCACCCCTCCACTTT.

J is TRBJ1-3 and V is TRBV2; TRBD1 is a possible D gene (6 bases). This CDR3 is built from 15 residues. V lost 7 bases and J lost 1, with 14 bases in between. The germline CDR1 and CDR2 sequences are SNHLY and FYNNEI. The CDR3 DNA reads TGTGCCAGCACACAACAGGGATCTTCTGGAAACACCATATATTTT. Its translation: CASTQQGSSGNTIYF.

This sequence joins TRBV14 and TRBJ1-1; 7 bases fit TRBD1. The CDR3 spans 11 residues. The J segment lost 10 bases and the V segment lost 4 bases, leaving 3 bases of the junction unmatched. The germline V gene encodes CDR1 SGHDN and CDR2 FVKESK. For the CDR3, the DNA is TGTGCCAGCAGCCCTTACAGGGGAGCTTTCTTT. Translation gives CASSPYRGAFF.

The chain joins TRBV7-3 to TRBJ1-1; the D is unclear. CDR1 and CDR2 from the germline V gene are SGHTA and FQGTGA. The ends were cut back, 5 bases at V and 4 bases at J, with 11 bases in the middle. CDR3 length: 13 amino acids. The CDR3 DNA sequence: TGTGCCAGCAGCATCCCCCCGGGCACTGAAGCTTTCTTT. It is translated as CASSIPPGTEAFF.

V gene TRBV2 combines with J gene TRBJ1-2, with no clear D. This CDR3 is built from 13 residues. Trimming removed 9 bases from V and 4 bases from J, with 15 bases in between. Germline values: CDR1 SNHLY, CDR2 FYNNEI. For the CDR3, the DNA is TGTGCCAGTGGGCTCAAAGCAGGCTATGGCTACACCTTC. Amino acids: CASGLKAGYGYTF. The full variable domain, in which reference TRBV2 and TRBJ1-2 provide the parts outside the CDR3, is EPEVTQTPSHQVTQMGQEVILRCVPISNHLYFYWYRQILGQKVEFLVSFYNNEISEKSEIFDDQFSVERPDGSNFTLKIRSTKLEDSAMYFCASGLKAGYGYTFGSGTRLTVV.